This TCR beta chain was obtained from a study of vaccination and CD4 T cells after COVID-19 (dated by TCRdb to between 2021 and 2022). As for the study more broadly: SARS-CoV-2 positivity had been established in the convalescent patients by nasal swab PCR, and mild disease was recorded in under ten of these patients and severe disease in one. Post-COVID blood samples were collected from convalescent patients a median of roughly 100 days after diagnosis, with a range of roughly 35 to 161 days. For stimulating the cultures, overlapping spike peptide pools were used, derived from SARS-CoV-2 as well as from the common cold coronaviruses HCoV-NL63, HCoV-OC43 and HCoV-229E. The spike-specific CD4+ TCR repertoire was compared before and after mRNA vaccination in approximately ten COVID-19 convalescent patients and several infection-naive healthy vaccine recipients. The convalescent cohort included six males and four females, with two Hispanic individuals, seven Caucasians, two Asians and one multiracial person. Post-vaccine blood samples were taken a median of around 77 days after the second vaccine dose, with a range of 14 to 241 days. Two doses of either the Pfizer-BioNTech BNT162b2 vaccine (n=8) or the Moderna mRNA-1273 vaccine (n=2) were administered to participants. Control cultures used a CEFX viral epitope pool as positive control, an HIV-1 Nef peptide pool as negative control, or no peptide.

Taken from cysteine to phenylalanine, the CDR3 has 15 residues. Only CDR3 DNA is held: 45 bases, read in frame from base 1. Looking up the germline V gene yields CDR1 MNHNS and CDR2 SASEGT. V and J lose 6 bases and 4 bases, and a span of 19 bases separates them. The sample's treatment or condition label, in plain terms: approximately nine-day PBMC culture with coronavirus spike peptide pools or control peptides (ViraFEST assay). To expand antigen-specific T cells with peptide pools and then pick out the expanded clonotypes through TCR sequencing, the study relied on the ViraFEST assay. The positive SARS-CoV-2 PCR tests of the convalescent patients were dated from March to December 2020, before the Alpha, Beta and Delta variants emerged in the United States. Each well held more than 1.5 million PBMCs cultured in IMDM containing approximately 5% human AB serum and approximately 9.1 IU/ml IL-2, with 8.5 to 10 ug/ml peptide pools added. On days 3 and 7, half of the culture medium was replaced with fresh IL-2-containing medium. After 10 days of culture, CD4+ T cells were isolated by negative selection with the EasySep CD4+ T cell isolation kit. Ficoll-Paque Plus gradient centrifugation was used to isolate PBMCs from whole blood, and the isolated PBMCs were then either used fresh or cryopreserved at -140C. Culture conditions were generally each tested in triplicate wells.

Broader findings and caveats from the paper: The median number of SARS-CoV-2-reactive clonotypes rose from around 21 after infection to 38 after vaccination, but the change was not significant. Of the vaccine-specific clones in convalescent patients, 304 of 307, or nearly all, reacted only to SARS-CoV-2 spike and did not cross-react with common cold coronaviruses. Relatively few convalescent patients were included in the study, and early timepoints after natural infection were not analyzed. Among the post-vaccine SARS-CoV-2-reactive clones in convalescent patients, a median around 90% showed up only after vaccination, which suggests vaccine-specific priming.

Details on this clonotype: Its antigen remains undetermined. No much larger clonotype is one base removed from it; base qualities were not supplied.

The library was generated by PCR. TCR sequencing of DNA from cultured CD4+ T cells used the Oncomine TCR Beta short-read assay at the Johns Hopkins FTIC core. The QIAamp micro DNA kit was used to extract genomic DNA from the cultured CD4+ T cells. The Oncomine TCR Beta libraries from cultured CD4+ T cells were pooled using unique dual indexes and then sequenced on an Illumina iSeq 100. On the study's bioinformatics: Non-productive sequences were filtered out, and CDR3s that did not start with C, did not end with F or W, or were shorter than 7 amino acids were discarded. Antigen-specific clonotypes were identified using the MANAFEST web application through comparison of peptide-stimulated wells with reference and other culture wells. An FDR below 0.05, an odds ratio above 5, and a productive frequency above 0.1% in at least two of three replicate wells were required for clones to be considered positive. Cross-reactive clonotypes were defined as significantly expanded in both SARS-CoV-2 spike wells and at least one common cold coronavirus spike condition. Using R version 3.6.1, CDR3 homology was evaluated through Levenshtein distances (stringdist) along with unrooted phylogenetic trees (ape). The raw public data were reprocessed by TCRdb itself: fastp quality trimming at Q25, MiXCR clonotype calling, in-frame beta chains only. Here each entry gathers all rows of one CDR3 protein and keeps the most common genes and DNA. The V and J calls here are based on TCRdb, not the publication. Here the sample has 15,000 to 20,000 distinct CDR3 sequences; roughly 55% occur a single time. The ten largest clonotypes hold roughly 7.7% of the sample.

The chain was built from TRBV6-1 and TRBJ2-7; no confident D gene assignment can be made. The receptor's source is a human donor who had recovered from COVID-19. Specimen: CD4+ T cells from blood, cultured in vitro. The sequenced DNA is TGTGCCAGCAGCCTTTCCTCGGGCAGAGAGTACGAGCAGTACTTC. This yields the protein CASSLSSGREYEQYF.